This passage covers 29 T cell receptor beta chains from one sample sequenced in a study of blood T cell repertoires in COVID-19. The table came from immunoSEQ multiplex PCR; TCRdb's copy has only in-frame clones and leaves some out. In the table there are 65,000 to 95,000 clones, roughly 88% of which are singletons. Sequences were obtained from peripheral blood. The origin of the receptors is a woman between 45 and 60 years old with acute or convalescent COVID-19.

This chain joins TRBV4-1 and TRBJ2-5, with a tentative D call TRBD2 (6 bases). Trimming left V 1 base short and J 5 bases short, with 20 bases between. Germline assignment: CDR1 MGHRA and CDR2 YSYEKL. This CDR3 spans 17 amino acids. CDR3 amino acids: CASSQVGPRDWGETQYF. The DNA of the CDR3 is TGCGCCAGCAGCCAAGTTGGACCCCGGGACTGGGGGGAGACCCAGTACTTC.

This sequence joins TRBV5-3 and TRBJ1-6; possible D gene TRBD1, 6 bases. TRBV5-3 has ORF status, its function being uncertain. The CDR3 length is 13 residues. The V end lost 7 bases, the J end lost 8 bases, and 13 bases lay between the germline ends. In DNA, the CDR3 is TGTGCCAGAGAACAGGGTGGCGATTCACCCCTCCACTTT. This translates into CAREQGGDSPLHF.

The V gene is TRBV18, the J gene TRBJ2-5, with 14 bases matching TRBD2. V shed 6 bases and J 3 bases; nucleotides not matched to a gene: 3. This CDR3 comprises 15 residues. The germline V gene has CDR1 KGHSH and CDR2 LQKENI. The CDR3 DNA reads as TGTGCCAGCTCGTCGGGACTAGCGGGGGAAGAGACCCAGTACTTC. It yields the protein CASSSGLAGEETQYF. The full variable domain, rest sourced from reference TRBV18 and TRBJ2-5, is NAGVMQNPRHLVRRRGQEARLRCSPMKGHSHVYWYRQLPEEGLKFMVYLQKENIIDESGMPKERFSAEFPKEGPSILRIQQVVRGDSAAYFCASSSGLAGEETQYFGPGTRLLVL.

V usage is TRBV5-6 and J usage is TRBJ1-1; no clear D gene. Germline assignment: CDR1 SGHDT and CDR2 YYEEEE. Deletions cut 4 bases from V and 0 bases from J, with 13 bases between. The CDR3 covers 15 residues. CDR3 DNA sequence: TGTGCCAGCAGCATTTACAGTTACATGAACACTGAAGCTTTCTTT. It is translated as CASSIYSYMNTEAFF.

V is TRBV19 and J is TRBJ2-1; 15 nucleotides line up with TRBD2. CDR3 length equals 16 residues. The J segment lost 10 bases and the V segment lost 6 bases, leaving 10 bases of the junction unmatched. CDR1 LNHDA and CDR2 SQIVND come from the germline V gene (reference sequence). CDR3: CASRHPGLAGGFEQFF. The DNA for the CDR3 is TGTGCCAGTAGACACCCCGGACTAGCGGGGGGGTTCGAGCAGTTCTTC.

The rearrangement uses TRBV5-4 and TRBJ2-3; 9 nucleotides match TRBD1. Losses at the gene ends were 2 bases for V and 2 bases for J; bases not matched to a gene: 3. Germline V CDR1 and CDR2: SGHNT, YYREEE (reference sequence). This CDR3 is built from 15 residues. Written as DNA, the CDR3 is TGTGCCAGCAGCTTCCGACAGGGGGTCACAGATACGCAGTATTTT. Protein product: CASSFRQGVTDTQYF.

The chain uses TRBV28 and TRBJ1-2, with a possible D match to TRBD1 (6 bases). The length of the CDR3 is 15 residues. Trimming took off 5 bases at V and 8 bases at J, with 21 bases between the two ends. In germline, CDR1 is MDHEN, CDR2 SYDVKM. CDR3 protein: CASSPKDRLFGGYTF. In DNA form, the CDR3 reads TGTGCCAGCAGTCCCAAGGACAGATTGTTTGGCGGCTACACCTTC.

This chain links TRBV12-2 with TRBJ2-5; the table calls TRBD2, which could not be checked here. TRBV12-2 is reported as a pseudogene. This CDR3 has 18 residues. This CDR3 reads CASRLGHWTSGICETQYF. The CDR3 DNA is TGTGCAAGTCGCTTAGGTCACTGGACTAGCGGGATTTGCGAGACCCAGTACTTC.

J is TRBJ1-6 and V is TRBV6-2 or TRBV6-3, with D tentatively TRBD1 (5 bases). The germline V and J ends were trimmed by 2 bases and 6 bases, with 8 bases remaining between them. CDR3 length: 14 residues. Looked up from germline, CDR1 is MNHEY and CDR2 is SVGEGT. CDR3 sequence reads: CASSYVGPNSPLHF. The DNA for the CDR3 is TGTGCCAGCAGTTACGTGGGGCCTAATTCACCCCTCCACTTT.

The J gene is TRBJ1-1, the V gene TRBV5-1; D might be TRBD1 (5 bases). Germline V gene sequence: CDR1 SGHRS, CDR2 YFSETQ. The ends were cut back, 2 bases at V and 1 base at J, with 9 bases in the middle. The CDR3 is 14 residues long. Written as DNA, the CDR3 is TGCGCCAGCAGCTTAGAAGGGGCGAACACTGAAGCTTTCTTT. Protein product: CASSLEGANTEAFF. The full variable domain, completed using reference TRBV5-1 and TRBJ1-1, is KAGVTQTPRYLIKTRGQQVTLSCSPISGHRSVSWYQQTPGQGLQFLFEYFSETQRNKGNFPGRFSGRQFSNSRSEMNVSTLELGDSALYLCASSLEGANTEAFFGQGTRLTVV.

The chain carries TRBV14 and TRBJ2-7; D perhaps matches TRBD2 (5 bases). The germline V gene has CDR1 SGHDN and CDR2 FVKESK. Trimming cost V 4 bases and J 6 bases, with 19 bases left between them. The length of the CDR3 is 15 residues. The CDR3 sequence is CASSPRTSPGFEQYF. The CDR3 nucleotides are TGTGCCAGCAGCCCCCGGACTTCTCCGGGGTTCGAGCAGTACTTC.

The chain is built from TRBV21-1 and TRBJ2-3; whether TRBD1, the table's D call, matches the DNA was not checked. TRBV21-1 is an annotated pseudogene. CDR3 length: 14 residues. The CDR3, as DNA: TGTGCCAGCAGCTCCCCTAGGGGTTCGGATACGCAGTATTTT. Protein product: CASSSPRGSDTQYF.

The chain carries TRBV28 and TRBJ1-2, with D maybe TRBD1 (6 bases). With 7 bases removed from V and 8 bases from J, the gap between germline ends came to 17 bases. CDR3 length equals 13 residues. CDR1 and CDR2 (germline): MDHEN, SYDVKM. Here the CDR3 reads CASNRHPRGGYTF. The CDR3, as DNA: TGTGCCAGCAATAGGCACCCCAGGGGAGGCTACACCTTC.

The chain combines TRBV3-1 (or the pseudogene TRBV3-2) with TRBJ2-3, with D hard to call. Looked up from germline, CDR1 is LGHDT and CDR2 is YNNKEL (reference sequence). This CDR3 contains 13 residues. Trimming left V 0 bases short and J 6 bases short, with 7 bases between. The chain's CDR3 is CASSQDRLDTQYF. The CDR3 coding sequence is TGTGCCAGCAGCCAAGACAGGCTGGATACGCAGTATTTT.

CDR3 sequence reads: CASSFGGRARQPQHF. CDR3 nucleotides: TGTGCCAGCAGTTTTGGAGGGAGGGCGAGACAGCCCCAGCATTTT. V gene TRBV28 combines with J gene TRBJ1-5; D is unclear. Deletions cut 3 bases from V and 7 bases from J, with 16 bases between. The CDR3 consists of 15 residues. The V gene's germline CDR1 is MDHEN and CDR2 SYDVKM.

J is TRBJ2-5 and V is TRBV5-5, with TRBD1 matching over 10 bases. With 4 bases clipped from V and 5 bases from J, the junction kept 5 bases outside the gene matches. Germline assignment: CDR1 SGHKS and CDR2 YYEKEE (reference sequence). The CDR3 is made up of 14 amino acids. The CDR3 nucleotides read TGTGCCAGCAGCGATCCGGACAGGGGGGAGACCCAGTACTTC. Translated: CASSDPDRGETQYF.

This chain connects TRBV7-3 to TRBJ2-1; TRBD2 matches at 9 bases. CDR3 length: 15 residues. The V segment lost 2 bases and the J segment 5 bases; nucleotides outside the gene matches: 4. CDR1 and CDR2 from the germline V gene are SGHTA and FQGTGA. The CDR3 loop is CASSLGSGSHNEQFF. DNA of the CDR3: TGTGCCAGCAGCTTAGGTAGCGGGAGTCACAATGAGCAGTTCTTC.

This chain connects TRBV7-8 to TRBJ1-2; 8 positions match TRBD1. V lost 5 bases, J lost 1 base, and 3 bases stayed unmatched. Germline-derived CDR1 and CDR2 are SGHVS and FQNEAQ. The CDR3 runs 14 residues. The DNA for the CDR3 is TGTGCCAGCAGCCGAGGACAGGGTAACTATGGCTACACCTTC. Its protein is CASSRGQGNYGYTF.

The V and J genes are TRBV19 and TRBJ2-7; 7 bases are a match to TRBD2. The trim removed 10 bases at V and 2 bases at J, leaving 8 bases unmatched. CDR3 size: 13 residues. Germline loops: CDR1 LNHDA, CDR2 SQIVND (reference sequence). CDR3 region: CATSPAGTYEQYF. DNA for the CDR3: TGTGCCACTTCCCCAGCGGGGACCTACGAGCAGTACTTC.

The chain carries TRBV5-1 and TRBJ2-7; 9 nucleotides line up with TRBD2. The CDR3 covers 15 residues. Per germline, CDR1 SGHRS and CDR2 YFSETQ. The V gene end was trimmed by 0 bases and the J gene end by 2 bases; junction bases not matched to a gene: 3. The CDR3 DNA reads TGCGCCAGCAGCTTGGTGGCTAGCGGGGCCTACGAGCAGTACTTC. Its protein is CASSLVASGAYEQYF.

V gene TRBV28 combines with J gene TRBJ1-2; the match to TRBD1 covers 10 bases. J gave up 8 bases and V 2 bases, and 5 bases lay outside the gene matches. Germline assignment: CDR1 MDHEN and CDR2 SYDVKM. The CDR3 contains 14 residues. The CDR3 DNA reads TGTGCCAGCAGTTTACCCGACAGGGGGCGAGGCTACACCTTC. It translates to CASSLPDRGRGYTF.

A remark on this clone: Other DNA variants within this sample encode the same CDR3. The chain uses TRBV18 and TRBJ1-1, with D possibly matching TRBD1 (5 bases). CDR3 length: 13 amino acids. The germline CDR1 and CDR2 sequences are KGHSH and LQKENI. Trimming left V 3 bases short and J 1 base short, with 6 bases between. The CDR3 loop reads CASSPGQNTEAFF. The CDR3 coding sequence is TGTGCCAGCTCACCTGGACAGAACACTGAAGCTTTCTTT. The full variable domain, in which reference TRBV18 and TRBJ1-1 provide the parts outside the CDR3, is NAGVMQNPRHLVRRRGQEARLRCSPMKGHSHVYWYRQLPEEGLKFMVYLQKENIIDESGMPKERFSAEFPKEGPSILRIQQVVRGDSAAYFCASSPGQNTEAFFGQGTRLTVV.

This chain uses TRBV25-1 with TRBJ1-6; D not certain. Germline-derived CDR1 and CDR2 are MGHDK and SYGVNS. The CDR3 runs 14 residues. Trimming took 7 bases from V and 8 from J, leaving 15 bases between them. The CDR3 loop reads CASTGSLRDSPLHF. In DNA, the CDR3 is TGTGCCAGCACGGGAAGCTTGCGAGATTCACCCCTCCACTTT.

The gene calls are TRBV4-1 and TRBJ1-1, with 9 bases aligning to TRBD1. Germline CDR1 MGHRA, CDR2 YSYEKL. The junction had 3 bases not matched to a gene; V was cut back by 4 bases and J by 6 bases. This CDR3 spans 13 amino acids. CDR3 sequence reads: CASSRTGEAEAFF. Written as DNA, the CDR3 is TGCGCCAGCAGCCGGACAGGGGAGGCTGAAGCTTTCTTT.

The J gene is TRBJ2-2, the V gene TRBV19; D is unresolved. Germline V lookup: CDR1 LNHDA, CDR2 SQIVND (reference sequence). The CDR3 runs 12 residues. The V end lost 4 bases, the J end lost 5 bases, and 5 bases lay between the germline ends. Here the CDR3 DNA reads TGTGCCAGTAGTAGCGGAACCGGGGAGCTGTTTTTT. It specifies CASSSGTGELFF.

This rearrangement joins TRBV19 to TRBJ2-3, with 10 nucleotides matching TRBD2. The CDR3 extends over 15 amino acids. J gave up 3 bases and V 5 bases, and 5 bases lay outside the gene matches. Germline V gene lookup returns CDR1 LNHDA and CDR2 SQIVND (reference sequence). Here the CDR3 DNA reads TGTGCCAGTAGTGTCACTAGCGGGGCTACAGATACGCAGTATTTT. This encodes CASSVTSGATDTQYF.

V gene TRBV10-3 combines with J gene TRBJ2-7; D gene unclear. V was shortened by 4 bases and J by 0 bases, with 10 bases between the two germline ends. The CDR3 length is 14 residues. Germline V gene data show CDR1 as ENHRY and CDR2 as SYGVKD. This CDR3 reads CAISGTVSSYEQYF. The CDR3 DNA reads TGTGCCATCAGTGGAACCGTTAGCTCCTACGAGCAGTACTTC.

The rearrangement links TRBV5-6 to TRBJ2-2, with D uncertain. Germline V gene data show CDR1 as SGHDT and CDR2 as YYEEEE. The CDR3 totals 14 residues. Trimming cost V 2 bases and J 2 bases, with 7 bases left between them. This chain's CDR3 is CASSLKLNTGELFF. For the CDR3, the DNA is TGTGCCAGCAGCTTAAAGCTCAACACCGGGGAGCTGTTTTTT.

The chain combines TRBV19 with TRBJ2-4, with D possibly being TRBD1 (6 bases). The CDR3 loop spans 14 amino acids. V was clipped by 7 bases and J by 7 bases, with 17 bases between them. CDR1 LNHDA and CDR2 SQIVND come from the germline V gene (reference sequence). The CDR3 coding sequence is TGTGCCAGTAAGGAAGGTCAGGGGTCGAACATTCAGTACTTC. It encodes CASKEGQGSNIQYF.